This T cell receptor beta chain was obtained from a study of early T cells in non-severe SARS-CoV-2 infection. Study background: Unsorted whole-blood RNA was sequenced in bulk, leaving chains unpaired. Findings of the study overall: VDJdb-based matching was biased toward anti-spike CD8 responses and missed private and CD4 specificities.

Each single cDNA molecule received a unique molecular identifier. TCRdb passed the 5' RACE reads through MiXCR, listing each CDR3 protein once. The data show around 70,000 distinct CDR3 sequences, around 9.9% seen once. This clonotype has at least ten counts. The antigen is unknown. The CDR3 consists of 17 residues. Germline V gene lookup returns CDR1 LGHNA and CDR2 YSLEER. V lost 4 bases and J lost 4; bases outside the gene matches: 15. The chain links TRBV4-3 to TRBJ2-5; 7 bases match TRBD2. This TCR came from an adult who was a healthcare worker with PCR-confirmed SARS-CoV-2 infection or an uninfected control (not recorded which). The sequenced sample was whole blood. The CDR3: CASSPSYPGGGLETQYF. CDR3 coding DNA: TGCGCCAGCAGCCCCTCCTACCCGGGAGGTGGGTTAGAGACCCAGTACTTC.